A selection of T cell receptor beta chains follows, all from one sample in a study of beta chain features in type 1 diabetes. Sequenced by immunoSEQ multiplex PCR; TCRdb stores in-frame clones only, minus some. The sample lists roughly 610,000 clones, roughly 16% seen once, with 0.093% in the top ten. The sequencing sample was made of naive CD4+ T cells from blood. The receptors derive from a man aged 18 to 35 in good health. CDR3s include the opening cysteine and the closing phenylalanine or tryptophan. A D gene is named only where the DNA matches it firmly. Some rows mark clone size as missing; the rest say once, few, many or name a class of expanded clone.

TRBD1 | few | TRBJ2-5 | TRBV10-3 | CAISTTGLETQYF | TGTGCCATCAGTACGACAGGGTTGGAGACCCAGTACTTC
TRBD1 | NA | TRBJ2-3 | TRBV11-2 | CASSLEGQGADTQYF | TGTGCCAGCAGCTTAGAGGGACAGGGAGCAGATACGCAGTATTTT
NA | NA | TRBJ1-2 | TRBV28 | CASNLIGPYGYTF | TGTGCCAGCAACCTCATTGGACCCTATGGCTACACCTTC
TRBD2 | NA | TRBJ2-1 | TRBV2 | CASSLRTSGGFNEQFF | TGTGCCAGCAGTCTCAGGACTAGCGGGGGATTCAATGAGCAGTTCTTC
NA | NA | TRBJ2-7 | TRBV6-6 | CASSWATAPEQYF | TGTGCCAGCAGTTGGGCGACAGCCCCCGAGCAGTACTTC
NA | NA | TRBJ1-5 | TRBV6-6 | CAVQQASNQPQHF | TGTGCCGTGCAACAGGCTAGCAATCAGCCCCAGCATTTT
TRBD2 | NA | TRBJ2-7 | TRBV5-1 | CASSPGGGTNEQYF | TGCGCCAGCAGCCCGGGAGGGGGTACAAACGAGCAGTACTTC
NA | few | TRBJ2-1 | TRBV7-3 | CASSPGNEQFF | TGTGCCAGCAGCCCCGGGAATGAGCAGTTCTTC
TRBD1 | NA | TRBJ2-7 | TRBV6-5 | CASSSGTGNSYEQYF | TGTGCCAGCAGTTCCGGGACAGGGAACTCCTACGAGCAGTACTTC
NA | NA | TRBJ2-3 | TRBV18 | CASSPGGTDTQYF | TGTGCCAGCTCACCCGGAGGCACAGATACGCAGTATTTT
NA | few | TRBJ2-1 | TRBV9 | CASSVVGRGRNEQFF | TGTGCCAGCAGCGTAGTAGGTAGAGGGAGGAATGAGCAGTTCTTC
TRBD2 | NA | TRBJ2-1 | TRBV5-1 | CASSLGSGSSYNEQFF | TGCGCCAGCAGCTTGGGTAGCGGGAGCTCCTACAATGAGCAGTTCTTC
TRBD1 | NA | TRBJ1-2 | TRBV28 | CASSSTGGNSYGYTF | TGTGCCAGCAGTTCTACAGGGGGGAACAGCTATGGCTACACCTTC
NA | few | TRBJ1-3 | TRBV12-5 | CASGLFHQGVSGNTIYF | TGTGCTAGTGGTTTGTTCCACCAAGGAGTCTCTGGAAACACCATATATTTT
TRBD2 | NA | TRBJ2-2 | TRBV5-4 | CASSPGTSDTGELFF | TGTGCCAGCAGCCCCGGGACTAGCGACACCGGGGAGCTGTTTTTT
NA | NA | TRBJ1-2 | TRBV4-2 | CASSQDNLGANYGYTF | TGTGCCAGCAGCCAAGATAACCTGGGGGCAAACTATGGCTACACCTTC
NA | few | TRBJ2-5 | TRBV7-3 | CASSGSDEETQYF | TGTGCCAGCAGCGGGTCGGATGAAGAGACCCAGTACTTC
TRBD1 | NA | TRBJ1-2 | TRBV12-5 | CASGLSNAGGTNYGYTF | TGTGCTAGTGGTTTGTCGAACGCAGGGGGTACTAACTATGGCTACACCTTC
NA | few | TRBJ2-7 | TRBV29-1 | CSVSQTYEQYF | TGCAGCGTTAGCCAGACCTACGAGCAGTACTTC
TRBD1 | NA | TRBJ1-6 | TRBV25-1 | CASRGPGQGPSPLHF | TGTGCCAGCAGAGGCCCGGGACAGGGGCCATCACCCCTCCACTTT
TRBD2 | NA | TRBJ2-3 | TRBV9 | CASSVSVGGEDTQYF | TGTGCCAGCAGCGTATCCGTCGGGGGGGAAGATACGCAGTATTTT
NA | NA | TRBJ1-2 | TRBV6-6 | CASSYKDNYGYTF | TGTGCCAGCAGTTACAAGGATAACTATGGCTACACCTTC
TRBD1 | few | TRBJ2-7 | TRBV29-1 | CSIGQGAGEQYF | TGCAGCATCGGACAGGGGGCGGGAGAGCAGTACTTC
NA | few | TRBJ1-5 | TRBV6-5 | CASSHSTLAGNQPQHF | TGTGCCAGCAGTCACTCAACCCTGGCGGGGAATCAGCCCCAGCATTTT
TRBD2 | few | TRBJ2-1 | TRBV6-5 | CASSYRLAGGWNEQFF | TGTGCCAGCAGTTACCGACTAGCGGGGGGGTGGAATGAGCAGTTCTTC